Below are 31 T cell receptor beta chains sequenced from a single sample in a study of T cells in Graves' hyperthyroidism and ophthalmopathy. The CDR3 regions of TCR beta were amplified from RNA transcripts. The TCR CDR3 first-round RT-PCR relied on the HTBI primer set. Each CDR3 protein is one row after TCRdb ran MiXCR on the multiplex PCR reads. Here the sample spans about 350,000 distinct CDR3 sequences, 14% being singletons. The sequenced sample was blood. These receptors all stem from a woman in her 30s with Graves' hyperthyroidism.

This clonotype showed up many times. This chain connects TRBV20-1 to TRBJ2-1; D gene uncertain. Trimming removed 4 bases at V and 6 bases at J, with 7 bases between. There are 11 residues in the CDR3. Germline CDR1 and CDR2: DFQATT and SNEGSKA (reference sequence). The CDR3 DNA reads TGCAGTGCTACGTCGGCCAATGAGCAGTTCTTC. It codes for CSATSANEQFF.

This chain uses TRBV29-1 with TRBJ2-1, with 7 positions matching TRBD2. The CDR3 runs to 10 residues. Germline trimming cut 6 bases from V and 10 bases from J; bases unmatched to any gene: 3. Germline CDR1 and CDR2: SQVTM and ANQGSEA. As DNA, the CDR3 is TGCAGCGTAAAGCGGGAAGAGCAGTTCTTC. Translation: CSVKREEQFF.

This clonotype was recorded at least ten times. The rearrangement links TRBV13 to TRBJ1-6, with D possibly matching TRBD1 (5 bases). Per the germline V gene, CDR1 is PRHDT and CDR2 is FYEKMQ (reference sequence). CDR3 length: 13 amino acids. V was trimmed by 5 bases and J by 7 bases, leaving 9 bases between them. The CDR3: CASSRDGNSPLHF. The CDR3 nucleotides read TGTGCCAGCAGCCGGGACGGGAATTCACCCCTCCACTTT.

This clonotype was observed at least ten times. The chain couples TRBV6-1 to TRBJ2-3, with TRBD2 matching 10 bases. J was trimmed by 6 bases and V by 4 bases; bases with no gene match: 4. The CDR3 totals 14 residues. The germline CDR1 and CDR2 sequences are MNHNS and SASEGT. CDR3 nucleotide sequence: TGTGCCAGCAGTGGGACTAGCGGAGGGGATACGCAGTATTTT. Residues: CASSGTSGGDTQYF.

The gene calls are TRBV18 and TRBJ2-3; D might be TRBD2 (5 bases). CDR1 is KGHSH and CDR2 is LQKENI in the germline V gene. The CDR3 runs 16 residues. With 0 bases removed from V and 7 bases from J, the gap between germline ends came to 17 bases. CDR3 in amino acids: CASSPPPPPSGYTQYF. The CDR3 coding sequence is TGTGCCAGCTCACCACCGCCACCCCCAAGCGGTTATACGCAGTATTTT.

This clonotype was counted at least ten times. The chain recombines TRBV20-1 with TRBJ2-7; 10 positions agree with TRBD2. With 0 bases clipped from V and 4 bases from J, the junction kept 15 bases outside the gene matches. Germline V lookup: CDR1 DFQATT, CDR2 SNEGSKA (reference sequence). This CDR3 is built from 18 residues. CDR3 DNA sequence: TGCAGTGCTAGAGAGGGGGGCCAGACTAGCGGGTCGGTGTACGAGCAGTACTTC. Its translation is CSAREGGQTSGSVYEQYF.

With regard to this clonotype: One end of the junction fails to match germline, which may point to a read error. This chain connects TRBV18 to TRBJ2-1; D is possibly TRBD1 (5 bases). This CDR3 is 18 amino acids long. CDR1 is KGHSH and CDR2 is LQKENI in the germline V gene. This chain's CDR3 is CASSPSLLDSRPANEQLF. DNA for the CDR3: TGTGCCAGCTCACCCTCTCTTCTCGACAGCCGTCCGGCCAATGAGCAGCTCTTC.

In this sample, this clonotype turned up many times. The rearrangement joins TRBV12-3 or TRBV12-4 to TRBJ1-2, with 9 nucleotides matching TRBD1. The CDR3 runs 14 residues. V lost 5 bases and J lost 5; bases outside the gene matches: 6. The CDR3 sequence is CASSPTGGGYGYTF. DNA of the CDR3: TGTGCCAGCAGTCCAACAGGGGGCGGGTATGGCTACACCTTC.

This chain links TRBV29-1 with TRBJ1-2; possibly TRBD1 for D (5 bases). Germline-derived CDR1 and CDR2 are SQVTM and ANQGSEA. CDR3 length equals 15 residues. Trimming cost V 2 bases and J 1 base, with 14 bases left between them. For the CDR3, the DNA is TGCAGCGTTGAATGGGGGGGAATACATAACTATGGCTACACCTTC. This encodes CSVEWGGIHNYGYTF.

A word on this clonotype: This may arise from a read error, as a much more abundant clone is one base away. V is TRBV11-3 and J is TRBJ2-2; D may be TRBD1 (6 bases). CDR3 length equals 14 residues. CDR1 is SGHNT and CDR2 is YENEEA in the germline V gene. Here the CDR3 DNA reads TGTGCCAGCAGCTTAACCAGGGGCACCAGGGAGCTGTTTTTT. Its translation is CASSLTRGTRELFF.

This clonotype was picked up many times. CDR3 DNA: TGCGCCAGCAGTGAGGACAACCAAGAGACCCAGTACTTC. It yields the protein CASSEDNQETQYF. The V gene is TRBV10-2, the J gene TRBJ2-5; D unresolved. This CDR3 is built from 13 residues. V shed 2 bases and J shed 0 bases, with 4 bases lying between them. CDR1 and CDR2 (germline): WSHSY, SAAADI.

This clonotype was recorded at least ten times. The V gene is TRBV6-2 or TRBV6-3, the J gene TRBJ1-1, with D unclear. V was pared by 6 bases and J by 4 bases, with 18 bases between. Germline assignment: CDR1 MNHEY and CDR2 SVGEGT. The CDR3 has 15 residues. As DNA, the CDR3 is TGTGCCAGCAGCTCCAGGCTGGAGAGGGTCACTGAAGCTTTCTTT. Protein: CASSSRLERVTEAFF.

This clonotype was counted ten times or more. This chain uses TRBV7-3 with TRBJ2-2; D is undetermined. Trimming removed 3 bases at V and 6 bases at J, with 14 bases between. CDR1 and CDR2 (germline): SGHTA, FQGTGA. The CDR3 length is 15 residues. CDR3 bases: TGTGCCAGCAGCTTCTCGAGCTCCAGTCCCGGGGAGCTGTTTTTT. Amino acid sequence: CASSFSSSSPGELFF. Looking up the rest from reference TRBV7-3 and TRBJ2-2 gives the full variable domain: GAGVSQTPSNKVTEKGKYVELRCDPISGHTALYWYRQSLGQGPEFLIYFQGTGAADDSGLPNDRFFAVRPEGSVSTLKIQRTERGDSAVYLCASSFSSSSPGELFFGEGSRLTVL.

This chain uses TRBV6-2 or TRBV6-3 with TRBJ2-1; D is perhaps TRBD2 (5 bases). CDR3 size: 14 residues. Germline CDR1 reads MNHEY; CDR2 reads SVGEGT. V shed 6 bases and J shed 3 bases, with 12 bases lying between them. The CDR3 here is CASRTGYGYNEQFF. The DNA for the CDR3 is TGTGCCAGCAGGACGGGGTACGGCTACAATGAGCAGTTCTTC.

The V call is TRBV5-5, the J call TRBJ1-5; D not resolved. Between the trimmed V and J ends, which lost 0 bases and 1 base, there was a span of 8 bases. The CDR3 is made up of 15 amino acids. Germline values: CDR1 SGHKS, CDR2 YYEKEE (reference sequence). The CDR3 protein is CASSLEGHSNQPQHF. CDR3 nucleotide sequence: TGTGCCAGCAGCTTGGAGGGCCACAGCAATCAGCCCCAGCATTTT.

This clonotype was found many times. The V call is TRBV20-1, the J call TRBJ2-1; TRBD2 is a possible D gene (7 bases). The CDR3 spans 17 residues. Per the germline V gene, CDR1 is DFQATT and CDR2 is SNEGSKA (reference sequence). V dropped 0 bases and J dropped 1 base, with 16 bases sitting between them. Here the CDR3 reads CSARDPGGGGSYNEQFF. Written as DNA, the CDR3 is TGCAGTGCTAGAGATCCGGGGGGCGGTGGGTCCTACAATGAGCAGTTCTTC.

This clonotype was counted many times. This chain links TRBV20-1 with TRBJ2-5; 10 positions agree with TRBD1. The CDR3 consists of 15 residues. The germline CDR1 and CDR2 sequences are DFQATT and SNEGSKA (reference sequence). With 2 bases clipped from V and 2 bases from J, the junction kept 5 bases outside the gene matches. The CDR3 region is CSARKRTGGQETQYF. CDR3 sequence (DNA): TGCAGTGCTAGAAAGAGGACAGGGGGACAAGAGACCCAGTACTTC.

This clonotype has just a few counts. The chain joins TRBV6-1 to TRBJ1-5, with D perhaps matching TRBD1 (6 bases). The CDR3 spans 14 residues. Per the germline V gene, CDR1 is MNHNS and CDR2 is SASEGT. V was clipped by 4 bases and J by 0 bases, with 7 bases between them. CDR3 protein: CASSAGDSNQPQHF. Written as DNA, the CDR3 is TGTGCCAGCAGTGCAGGGGATAGCAATCAGCCCCAGCATTTT.

Details on this clonotype: A much larger clone sits a single nucleotide away, making a read error possible. This chain connects TRBV28 to TRBJ1-6, with 10 bases identical to TRBD1. Germline trimming cut 5 bases from V and 3 bases from J; bases unmatched to any gene: 7. The CDR3 contains 17 residues. Germline CDR1 reads MDHEN; CDR2 reads SYDVKM. CDR3 residues: CASSDAWTGGYNSPLHF. CDR3 DNA: TGTGCCAGCAGTGACGCGTGGACAGGGGGCTATAATTCACCCCTCCACTTT.

This clonotype was recorded many times. The J gene is TRBJ1-1, the V gene TRBV12-3 or TRBV12-4; D call uncertain. The CDR3 loop spans 16 amino acids. The ends were cut back, 8 bases at V and 2 bases at J, with 21 bases in the middle. The CDR3 reads CASRDPIPPANTEAFF. CDR3 in DNA: TGTGCCAGCCGTGATCCAATACCCCCGGCTAACACTGAAGCTTTCTTT.

This clonotype was seen at least ten times. V and J are TRBV10-2 and TRBJ2-1; perhaps D is TRBD1 or TRBD2 (5 bases each). The V and J ends lost 2 bases and 8 bases respectively, with 16 bases between them. Germline V lookup: CDR1 WSHSY, CDR2 SAAADI. The CDR3 runs to 15 residues. The CDR3 here is CASSENGAGIYEQFF. Here the CDR3 DNA reads TGCGCCAGCAGTGAGAACGGGGCAGGGATCTATGAGCAGTTCTTC.

This clonotype was seen a handful of times. Sequence at one end of the junction differs from germline and may be a read error. The chain combines TRBV4-1 with TRBJ1-6; D is unclear. The CDR3 spans 15 residues. Germline values: CDR1 MGHRA, CDR2 YSYEKL. The CDR3 DNA follows: TGCGCCAGTAGCCAATTTAGTCCCGATTGGTCACCCCTCCACTTT. Translated: CASSQFSPDWSPLHF.

This clonotype was found many times. The chain employs TRBV29-1 and TRBJ1-1, with 8 positions matching TRBD1. V gave up 6 bases and J gave up 1 base; unmatched junction bases: 19. Germline CDR1 SQVTM, CDR2 ANQGSEA. This CDR3 has 18 amino acids. The chain's CDR3 is CSVLGQVDWITWNTEAFF. For the CDR3, the DNA is TGCAGCGTCCTGGGACAGGTCGATTGGATAACCTGGAACACTGAAGCTTTCTTT.

This clonotype appeared a few times. The chain employs TRBV6-5 and TRBJ1-1; D is unresolved. CDR3 size: 16 residues. Germline V gene data show CDR1 as MNHEY and CDR2 as SVGAGI. Trimming cost V 4 bases and J 5 bases, with 20 bases left between them. The CDR3 reads CASSCGPGVGETEAFF. The CDR3 DNA follows: TGTGCCAGCAGTTGCGGTCCCGGGGTAGGAGAGACTGAAGCTTTCTTT.

This clonotype was found many times. The genes are TRBV30 and TRBJ2-7, with D uncertain. The CDR3 consists of 9 residues. The V gene's germline CDR1 is GTSNPN and CDR2 SVGIG (reference sequence). The V gene lost 6 bases and the J gene lost 5 bases, with 5 bases spanning the gap. The DNA for the CDR3 is TGTGCCTGCTGTAACGAGCAGTACTTC. Translation: CACCNEQYF.

This clonotype was detected many times. The chain combines TRBV28 with TRBJ1-2, with TRBD1 matching over 8 bases. Germline V gene sequence: CDR1 MDHEN, CDR2 SYDVKM. This CDR3 spans 13 amino acids. V was pared by 5 bases and J by 4 bases, with 3 bases of the junction left unmatched. CDR3 DNA sequence: TGTGCCAGCAGTCCTGACAGGGGCTATGGCTACACCTTC. Amino acid sequence: CASSPDRGYGYTF.

This clonotype occurred many times. This sequence joins TRBV11-2 and TRBJ2-3; 7 bases agree with TRBD1. CDR3 length: 14 residues. The germline gives CDR1 SGHAT, CDR2 FQNNGV. V was clipped by 4 bases and J by 6 bases; unmatched bases: 7. The CDR3 reads CASSSGGPWDTQYF. The CDR3 nucleotides read TGTGCCAGCAGCTCAGGGGGTCCGTGGGATACGCAGTATTTT.

This clonotype was recorded many times. The chain combines TRBV20-1 with TRBJ2-1; TRBD2 agrees at 12 bases. Germline V gives CDR1 DFQATT, CDR2 SNEGSKA (reference sequence). The CDR3 length is 16 residues. Germline trimming cut 6 bases from V and 5 bases from J; bases unmatched to any gene: 11. The CDR3 DNA sequence: TGCAGTGCCAGACTAGCGGGAGCCCGCCAGGACAATGAGCAGTTCTTC. Its translation: CSARLAGARQDNEQFF.

This chain links TRBV19 with TRBJ2-1, with 9 bases matching TRBD2. V gave up 8 bases and J gave up 12 bases; unmatched junction bases: 14. CDR3 size: 14 residues. The germline gives CDR1 LNHDA, CDR2 SQIVND (reference sequence). CDR3 amino acids: CASGSSGIMMGQFF. The CDR3 DNA follows: TGTGCCAGTGGCTCTAGCGGGATCATGATGGGGCAGTTCTTC.

This clonotype was recorded many times. The V call is TRBV15, the J call TRBJ1-5; no reliable D call. Germline V gene data show CDR1 as LNHNV and CDR2 as YYDKDF (reference sequence). V was pared by 0 bases and J by 6 bases, with 18 bases between. This CDR3 region has 17 residues. The CDR3 sequence is CATSRDRGGIDSQPQHF. CDR3 DNA: TGTGCCACCAGCAGAGATCGCGGAGGGATTGATAGTCAGCCCCAGCATTTT.

This chain connects TRBV6-1 to TRBJ2-1, with 7 bases matching TRBD2. Germline lookup yields CDR1 MNHNS and CDR2 SASEGT. Trimming cost V 7 bases and J 8 bases; bases outside gene matches: 11. This CDR3 is built from 14 residues. The DNA of the CDR3 is TGTGCCAGCAAAATCCGGGAGGCCGGGCATGAGCAGTTCTTC. It codes for CASKIREAGHEQFF.